This passage covers 20 T cell receptor beta chains from one sample sequenced in a study of T cell repertoires in cytomegalovirus infection. TCRdb analysed the reads with MiXCR anew, one entry per CDR3 protein. Of around 210,000 distinct CDR3 sequences in the sample, around 6.2% were seen once. The specimen sequenced was PBMCs. The receptors come from a human donor in good health (CMV status not recorded). Some clones in this sample may be carry-over from other donors' samples.

This clonotype came up a few times. V gene TRBV7-2 combines with J gene TRBJ2-5; 7 nucleotides match TRBD2. This CDR3 region has 13 residues. CDR1 is SGHTA, CDR2 FQGNSA, per germline. The J segment lost 6 bases and the V segment lost 6 bases, leaving 7 bases of the junction unmatched. The CDR3, as DNA: TGTGCCAGCAGTGGGGGGGGTCCCCAGACCCAGTACTTC. It encodes CASSGGGPQTQYF. The full variable domain, completed using reference TRBV7-2 and TRBJ2-5, is GAGVSQSPSNKVTEKGKDVELRCDPISGHTALYWYRQSLGQGLEFLIYFQGNSAPDKSGLPSDRFSAERTGGSVSTLTIQRTQQEDSAVYLCASSGGGPQTQYFGPGTRLLVL.

This clonotype was observed many times. This chain connects TRBV28 to TRBJ2-5; TRBD1 or TRBD2 may be the D gene (5 bases each). CDR3 length equals 15 residues. Per the germline V gene, CDR1 is MDHEN and CDR2 is SYDVKM. Trimming removed 4 bases from V and 0 bases from J, with 12 bases in between. In nucleotides, the CDR3 is TGTGCCAGCAGTTCGGGTGGGGGACACCAAGAGACCCAGTACTTC. Protein sequence: CASSSGGGHQETQYF.

The table lists this clonotype with many counts. The CDR3 DNA follows: TGTGCCAGCAGTTTAATTCCAGTCATGAACACTGAAGCTTTCTTT. It translates to CASSLIPVMNTEAFF. The chain links TRBV12-3 or TRBV12-4 to TRBJ1-1, with unresolved D. Trimming stripped 2 bases from V and 0 bases from J, with 10 bases between. The CDR3 has 15 amino acids.

This clonotype was observed many times. V gene TRBV6-1 combines with J gene TRBJ1-5; no reliable D call. Germline CDR1 and CDR2: MNHNS and SASEGT. V was pared by 6 bases and J by 2 bases, with 14 bases between. This CDR3 contains 15 residues. The CDR3 loop reads CASRDGNFGNQPQHF. Here the CDR3 DNA reads TGTGCCAGCAGGGACGGTAACTTCGGCAATCAGCCCCAGCATTTT.

In this sample, this clonotype turned up many times. The chain links TRBV5-5 to TRBJ1-5; D might be TRBD1 (6 bases). V gave up 4 bases and J gave up 5 bases, with 16 bases separating them. The CDR3 contains 15 residues. Germline loops: CDR1 SGHKS, CDR2 YYEKEE (reference sequence). CDR3 DNA sequence: TGTGCCAGCAGCCCTAGACAGGTTGGGGATCAGCCCCAGCATTTT. Translated, it gives CASSPRQVGDQPQHF.

The sample holds many counts of this clonotype. The genes are TRBV29-1 and TRBJ2-4, with D tentatively TRBD2 (6 bases). With 3 bases removed from V and 7 bases from J, the gap between germline ends came to 19 bases. This CDR3 has 15 residues. Looked up from germline, CDR1 is SQVTM and CDR2 is ANQGSEA. The CDR3 region is CSVDGLGGVGNIQYF. The CDR3, as DNA: TGCAGCGTTGACGGTTTAGGAGGGGTCGGTAACATTCAGTACTTC.

There are many counts of this clonotype. V and J are TRBV29-1 and TRBJ2-7; D may match TRBD1 or TRBD2 (5 bases each). CDR1 and CDR2 (germline): SQVTM, ANQGSEA. Between the trimmed V and J ends, which lost 3 bases and 3 bases, there was a span of 15 bases. CDR3 length: 14 amino acids. The CDR3 region has the DNA TGCAGCGTTGATTTGGGGGACGGATTCTACGAGCAGTACTTC. This gives the protein CSVDLGDGFYEQYF.

This clonotype was seen at least ten times. The rearrangement links TRBV5-1 to TRBJ2-5, with TRBD1 as a possible D gene (6 bases). The V gene lost 4 bases and the J gene lost 5 bases, with 15 bases spanning the gap. Germline V gives CDR1 SGHRS, CDR2 YFSETQ. This CDR3 contains 14 residues. In nucleotides, the CDR3 is TGCGCCAGCAGCGGGACAACCTTTCGGGAGACCCAGTACTTC. Its protein is CASSGTTFRETQYF.

This clonotype was detected a few times. The chain carries TRBV29-1 and TRBJ2-3; TRBD1 might be the D (7 bases). The CDR3 consists of 15 residues. Germline-derived CDR1 and CDR2 are SQVTM and ANQGSEA. The ends were cut back, 7 bases at V and 0 bases at J, with 17 bases in the middle. The DNA of the CDR3 is TGCAGCGCCGAGGGCGGGGACAGTAGCACAGATACGCAGTATTTT. Its protein product is CSAEGGDSSTDTQYF.

Worth noting for this clonotype: Since a much larger clone is just one base distant, this may be a read error. This chain uses TRBV2 with TRBJ2-7; no definite D call. Per germline, CDR1 SNHLY and CDR2 FYNNEI. The CDR3 is 14 amino acids. In nucleotides, the CDR3 is TGTGCCAGCAGTGAGTCCAGGCCGCCCTACGAGCGGTACTTC. Its protein product is CASSESRPPYERYF.

This clonotype was seen ten or more times. This chain connects TRBV12-3 or TRBV12-4 to TRBJ1-1; D might be TRBD1 (6 bases). The V end was cut by 2 bases, the J end by 1 base, with 8 bases between. CDR3 length equals 14 residues. The CDR3 region has the DNA TGTGCCAGCAGTTTAAGGGGGAGGAACACTGAAGCTTTCTTT. Its protein product is CASSLRGRNTEAFF.

This clonotype was seen at least ten times. J is TRBJ2-1 and V is TRBV28, with 11 bases lining up with TRBD2. The CDR3 runs to 16 residues. The ends lost 1 base at V and 6 bases at J; junction bases unmatched: 5. Germline CDR1 and CDR2: MDHEN and SYDVKM. CDR3 region: CASSLYSSGGLNEQFF. The CDR3 nucleotides read TGTGCCAGCAGTTTATATTCTAGCGGGGGGCTCAATGAGCAGTTCTTC.

This clonotype has a count of ten or more. The chain uses TRBV28 and TRBJ1-4, with D perhaps TRBD1 (5 bases). The CDR3 runs 13 residues. V lost 2 bases to trimming and J lost 8 bases, with 9 bases between them. CDR1 and CDR2 from the germline V gene are MDHEN and SYDVKM. CDR3 DNA sequence: TGTGCCAGCAGTTTAAACGGGGCGGAAAAACTGTTTTTT. Translation gives CASSLNGAEKLFF.

A note on this clonotype: This may arise from a read error, as a much more abundant clone is one base away. The J gene is TRBJ1-1, the V gene TRBV4-3; TRBD1 matches at 12 bases. Looked up from germline, CDR1 is LGHNA and CDR2 is YSLEER. The CDR3 spans 15 residues. The CDR3 DNA follows: TGCGCCAGCAGCGCTGGGACAGGGGGCTTGGATGAAGCTCTCTTT. Its translation: CASSAGTGGLDEALF.

This clonotype was detected many times. A much larger clone differs from this one at a single base, so this may be a read error. The V gene is TRBV7-9, the J gene TRBJ2-7; unclear D gene. Germline values: CDR1 SEHNR, CDR2 FQNEAQ (reference sequence). The CDR3 loop spans 12 amino acids. With 5 bases removed from V and 0 bases from J, the gap between germline ends came to 5 bases. The CDR3 DNA follows: TGTGCCAGCAGCCCCGCCTCCTACGAGCAGTACTTC. Its protein product is CASSPASYEQYF.

The chain recombines TRBV6-5 with TRBJ2-2; D unresolved. Germline assignment: CDR1 MNHEY and CDR2 SVGAGI. This CDR3 contains 15 residues. V was trimmed by 1 base and J by 1 base, leaving 7 bases between them. The CDR3 loop is CASSYWLGNTGELFF. The CDR3 nucleotides are TGTGCCAGCAGTTACTGGTTAGGGAACACCGGGGAGCTGTTTTTT.

This clonotype was recorded at least ten times. The chain recombines TRBV29-1 with TRBJ2-7; 13 bases map to TRBD2. This CDR3 is built from 14 residues. From germline, CDR1 is SQVTM and CDR2 ANQGSEA. Germline trimming cut 8 bases from V and 3 bases from J; bases unmatched to any gene: 7. The CDR3 bases are TGCAGCTTCTCCGGGACTAGCGGGGTCTACGAGCAGTACTTC. Translating it yields CSFSGTSGVYEQYF.

This clonotype has a count of ten or more. The rearrangement links TRBV7-6 to TRBJ2-7; perhaps TRBD1 as D (5 bases). The germline V gene encodes CDR1 SGHVS and CDR2 FNYEAQ. The V end was cut by 2 bases, the J end by 2 bases, with 16 bases between. The CDR3 extends over 16 amino acids. CDR3 DNA: TGTGCCAGCAGCTTAAACGGAGACAGACACACCTACGAGCAGTACTTC. Amino acid sequence: CASSLNGDRHTYEQYF.

This clonotype was seen repeatedly, ten times or more. The CDR3 nucleotides are TGTGCCAGCAGTTTAGCGGCTAGCAGCAATGAGCAGTTCTTC. It codes for CASSLAASSNEQFF. The rearrangement joins TRBV12-3 or TRBV12-4 to TRBJ2-1; D possibly corresponds to TRBD2 (5 bases). The CDR3 loop spans 14 amino acids. V gave up 0 bases and J gave up 6 bases, with 9 bases separating them.

This clonotype was counted between two and nine times. The V and J genes are TRBV4-2 and TRBJ2-1; D is uncertain. The CDR3 extends over 17 amino acids. V was trimmed by 0 bases and J by 8 bases, leaving 20 bases between them. Germline CDR1 is LGHNA and CDR2 is YNFKEQ. CDR3 sequence reads: CASSQDIARVQSDEQFF. Written as DNA, the CDR3 is TGTGCCAGCAGCCAAGATATCGCCCGGGTGCAATCGGATGAGCAGTTCTTC.